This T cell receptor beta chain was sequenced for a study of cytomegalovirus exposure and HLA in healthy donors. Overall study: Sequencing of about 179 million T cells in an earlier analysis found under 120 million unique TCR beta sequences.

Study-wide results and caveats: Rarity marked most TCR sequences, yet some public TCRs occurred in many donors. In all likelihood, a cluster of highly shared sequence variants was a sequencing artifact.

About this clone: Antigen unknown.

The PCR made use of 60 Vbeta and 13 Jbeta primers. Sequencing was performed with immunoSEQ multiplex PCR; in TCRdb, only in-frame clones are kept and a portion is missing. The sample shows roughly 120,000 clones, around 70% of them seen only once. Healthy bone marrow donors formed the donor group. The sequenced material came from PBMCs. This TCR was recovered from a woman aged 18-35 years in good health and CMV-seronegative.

CDR3 amino acids: CASSYEPGIGETQYF. In DNA form, the CDR3 reads TGTGCCAGCAGTTACGAGCCGGGGATCGGCGAGACCCAGTACTTC. V and J are TRBV6-6 and TRBJ2-5; possible D gene TRBD2, 5 bases. Trimming cost V 2 bases and J 5 bases, with 15 bases left between them. The CDR3 runs to 15 residues. The germline gives CDR1 MNHNY, CDR2 SVGAGI (reference sequence).